Below, 4 T cell receptor beta chains from the same sample are listed, as sequenced in a study of long-term antiretroviral therapy in people with HIV. The assay, immunoSEQ v3.0, was run at survey level. The repertoire was sequenced with immunoSEQ multiplex PCR; TCRdb's copy has only in-frame clones and lacks some. The sample has 20,000 to 30,000 clones, 88% seen once. Material: unsorted PBMCs, obtained more than 4.4 years after starting antiretroviral therapy. These receptors came from a man aged 25 to 45 with HIV.

In its sample, this clone was seen a few times. V is TRBV30 and J is TRBJ1-1; possible D gene TRBD1, 6 bases. Looked up from germline, CDR1 is GTSNPN and CDR2 is SVGIG (reference sequence). V lost 5 bases to trimming and J lost 2 bases, with 12 bases between them. This CDR3 is 13 amino acids long. DNA for the CDR3: TGTGCCTGGGAACAGGGAGGAAACACTGAAGCTTTCTTT. Protein product: CAWEQGGNTEAFF. The full variable domain, its missing parts supplied by reference TRBV30 and TRBJ1-1, is SQTIHQWPATLVQPVGSPLSLECTVEGTSNPNLYWYRQAAGRGLQLLFYSVGIGQISSEVPQNLSASRPQDRQFILSSKKLLLSDSGFYLCAWEQGGNTEAFFGQGTRLTVV.

V gene TRBV28 combines with J gene TRBJ2-6; tentatively, D is TRBD1 or TRBD2 (5 bases each). Trimming cost V 6 bases and J 3 bases, with 15 bases left between them. Looked up from germline, CDR1 is MDHEN and CDR2 is SYDVKM. The CDR3 runs 16 residues. The CDR3 nucleotides read TGTGCCAGCAGCGGGACCGACGCTCTTGGGGCCAACGTCCTGACTTTC. Protein product: CASSGTDALGANVLTF.

The chain uses TRBV30 and TRBJ2-7, with D possibly matching TRBD2 (6 bases). The CDR3 consists of 11 residues. The V end lost 5 bases, the J end lost 5 bases, and 10 bases lay between the germline ends. CDR1 and CDR2 (germline): GTSNPN, SVGIG (reference sequence). CDR3 amino acids: CAWWGENEQYF. In nucleotides, the CDR3 is TGTGCCTGGTGGGGGGAGAACGAGCAGTACTTC.

V usage is TRBV9 and J usage is TRBJ1-2; D remains unclear. The germline V and J ends were trimmed by 0 bases and 5 bases, with 8 bases remaining between them. The CDR3 covers 13 residues. Per the germline V gene, CDR1 is SGDLS and CDR2 is YYNGEE. CDR3 residues: CASSVGDGYGYTF. CDR3 DNA: TGTGCCAGCAGCGTAGGGGATGGGTATGGCTACACCTTC.